This T cell receptor (beta chain) appears in the sequencing data of a study of blood T cell repertoires in COVID-19. As originally analysed: Estimation of nucleated cell counts relied on the amplification of reference gene primers. Assay: immunoSEQ multiplex PCR; the TCRdb copy retains only in-frame clones and omits some. That table is the source of V, J and clone size, and D and trimming were worked out from the DNA. The table includes 200,000 to 250,000 clones, 85% to 90% detected once. This CDR3 has 18 residues. This receptor was identified in a man in his thirties or forties with COVID-19, enrolled during active disease. Sequencing was carried out using peripheral blood. The chain has TRBV21-1 and TRBJ2-1; the D segment call TRBD2 is taken from the table without a DNA check. TRBV21-1 constitutes a pseudogene. For the CDR3, the DNA is TGTGCCAGCAGCAAAGCGGCTAGCGGGGGGGCCAGGGGCAATGAGCAGTTCTTC. Its protein is CASSKAASGGARGNEQFF.